This T cell receptor (beta chain) was retrieved from a study of cytomegalovirus exposure and HLA in healthy donors. Study-level points and caveats: The majority of TCR sequences were rare, yet some public TCRs appeared in many donors. Researchers catalogued 150 or so TCR beta chains as cytomegalovirus-associated.

Trimming stripped 5 bases from V and 3 bases from J, with 11 bases between. Per germline, CDR1 SGHTA and CDR2 FQGNSA. The CDR3 length is 13 residues. Generated by immunoSEQ multiplex PCR, the TCRdb table keeps only in-frame clones and is missing some. The repertoire holds under 70,000 clones, around 88% seen once, with around 1.7% in the top ten. In its sample, this clone was seen a few times. Antigen: not known. The study drew the donors from its approximately 120-subject validation cohort, separate from the approximately 700-subject first cohort. V usage is TRBV7-2 and J usage is TRBJ2-7; D call uncertain. Sequencing input: PBMCs. The sequence was collected from a woman under 30 in good health and CMV-seronegative. CDR3 in amino acids: CASSAKSGYEQYF. CDR3 DNA sequence: TGTGCCAGCAGCGCTAAAAGTGGCTACGAGCAGTACTTC.